The T cell receptor beta chain under discussion was sequenced for a study of graft-versus-host responses after intestinal transplantation. Overall study context: All of the recipients had induction that used anti-thymocyte globulin, then tacrolimus and steroids for three to four years.

Sequencing used immunoSEQ multiplex PCR; TCRdb keeps in-frame clones, though not all of them. The profile shows 75,000 to 90,000 clones, less than 90% of them singletons. Overall study results and limits: There were GvH clones found in recipient marrow, and some of them appeared first in ileum or blood.

The germline V gene has CDR1 MRHNA and CDR2 SNTAGT. The V and J ends lost 6 bases and 0 bases, in that order; junction bases with no gene match: 8. The CDR3 contains 17 residues. A note on this clone: Antigen specificity is unknown.

This TCR derives from a human donor who received an intestinal transplant. V usage is TRBV6-4 and J usage is TRBJ2-2; 9 nucleotides line up with TRBD2. The source was unstimulated CD4+ T cells sorted from spleen or lymph node cells, collected before intestinal transplant. The chain's CDR3 is CASSPGSGGTNTGELFF. The DNA for the CDR3 is TGTGCCAGCAGCCCCGGAAGCGGGGGGACGAACACCGGGGAGCTGTTTTTT.